This T cell receptor beta chain came from a study of T cell responses to AZD1222 COVID-19 vaccine. Study-wide findings and caveats: Only a handful of AZD1222 recipients, five to seven in all, had baseline seropositivity. The repertoires were collected only after the peak T cell response. There were mostly white British donors and more females than males, and clonal diversity was possibly underestimated. Per reports, nearly half of all spike-specific TCRs target regions that are unmutated in variants.

This clone was seen just once. What it binds is not known. Measured with immunoSEQ multiplex PCR; TCRdb has only the in-frame clones, and not every one. The sample has some 150,000 clones; about 92% are singletons. Germline assignment: CDR1 LGHDT and CDR2 YNNKEL (reference sequence). The CDR3 extends over 16 amino acids. Trimming cost V 1 base and J 7 bases; bases outside gene matches: 6. This TCR came from an adult who received the AZD1222 COVID-19 vaccine. This sequence joins TRBV3-1 (or the pseudogene TRBV3-2) and TRBJ1-4; 10 positions agree with TRBD1. Source: peripheral blood, taken 28 days after the second AZD1222 dose. CDR3 amino acids: CASSQVSGTGVEKLFF. The CDR3 nucleotides are TGTGCCAGCAGCCAAGTCTCCGGGACAGGGGTTGAAAAACTGTTTTTT.